The clone carrying this T cell receptor beta chain was counted once. The antigen is undetermined. This CDR3 has 17 amino acids. The junction had 14 bases not matched to a gene; V was cut back by 3 bases and J by 5 bases. Germline V gives CDR1 MGHRA, CDR2 YSYEKL. Produced via immunoSEQ multiplex PCR; TCRdb's table is partial and in-frame only. The sample shows about 320,000 clones, around nine tenths of them seen only once. The sample is drawn from a study of shared clonotypes between healthy human individuals. Study observations and caveats: In having few donors, the study represented limited genetic and exposure-history diversity.

The rearrangement joins TRBV4-1 to TRBJ2-3, with TRBD2 identical over 7 bases. Sequenced sample: memory CD8+ T cells sorted from blood. Stated subset: CD45RO+ cells pooled with CCR7-negative TemRA cells. This TCR derives from a man aged 18-30 years in good health. The CDR3 here is CASSHHPGGLPEDTQYF. CDR3 in DNA: TGCGCCAGCAGCCACCATCCGGGGGGTCTGCCAGAAGATACGCAGTATTTT.